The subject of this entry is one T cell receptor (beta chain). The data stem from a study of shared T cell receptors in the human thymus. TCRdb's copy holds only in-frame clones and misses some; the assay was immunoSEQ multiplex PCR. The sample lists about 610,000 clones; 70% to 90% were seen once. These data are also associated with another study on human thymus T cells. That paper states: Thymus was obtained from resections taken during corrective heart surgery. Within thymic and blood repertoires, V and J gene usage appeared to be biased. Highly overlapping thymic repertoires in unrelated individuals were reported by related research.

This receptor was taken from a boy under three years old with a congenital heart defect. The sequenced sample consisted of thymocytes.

In nucleotides, the CDR3 is TGTGCTAGTGCCCCAGCGGGAGGGTTAAATGAGCAGTTCTTC. This codes for CASAPAGGLNEQFF. This chain uses TRBV12-5 with TRBJ2-1, with 10 bases lining up with TRBD2. CDR3 length equals 14 residues. Germline V gene sequence: CDR1 LGHNT, CDR2 FRNRAP. V was clipped by 7 bases and J by 7 bases; unmatched bases: 7.